The next 18 T cell receptor beta chains were all read from a single sample in a study of early T cells in non-severe SARS-CoV-2 infection. TCRdb itself ran the 5' RACE reads through MiXCR, one entry per CDR3 protein. The table shows fewer than 45,000 distinct CDR3 sequences, with around 6% occurring only once. Source material: whole blood. Receptor source: an adult who was a healthcare worker with PCR-confirmed SARS-CoV-2 infection or an uninfected control (not recorded which).

The chain carries TRBV3-1 and TRBJ2-1; 8 bases line up with TRBD2. This CDR3 spans 17 amino acids. Germline CDR1 is LGHDT and CDR2 is YNNKEL (reference sequence). V lost 3 bases, J lost 7 bases, and 14 bases stayed unmatched. CDR3 sequence reads: CASSHRPGSGSGNEQFF. The CDR3 bases are TGTGCCAGCAGCCACCGCCCGGGAAGCGGGAGTGGGAATGAGCAGTTCTTC.

This clonotype has ten or more counts. V and J are TRBV12-3 or TRBV12-4 and TRBJ2-2, with D perhaps TRBD1 (6 bases). There are 16 residues in the CDR3. The V and J ends lost 6 bases and 6 bases respectively, with 20 bases between them. The CDR3 spells CASRPGGSTAAGELFF. CDR3 in DNA: TGTGCCAGCAGGCCTGGGGGCTCAACCGCGGCCGGGGAGCTGTTTTTT.

This clonotype was detected ten times or more. V gene TRBV7-9 combines with J gene TRBJ2-4; possible D gene TRBD2, 6 bases. CDR1 and CDR2 (germline): SEHNR, FQNEAQ (reference sequence). The CDR3 has 20 residues. V dropped 3 bases and J dropped 2 bases, with 26 bases sitting between them. In DNA form, the CDR3 reads TGTGCCAGCAGCTTTACAAGAAAGGGACTCCATTGGGATACCAAAAACATTCAGTACTTC. Translating gives CASSFTRKGLHWDTKNIQYF.

This clonotype was observed many times. The CDR3 is CASRTGGASGSPLHF. CDR3 coding DNA: TGTGCCAGCAGGACTGGGGGGGCCAGCGGTTCACCCCTCCACTTT. The chain uses TRBV6-5 and TRBJ1-6; perhaps TRBD1 as D (6 bases). Germline V CDR1 and CDR2: MNHEY, SVGAGI. V was cut by 6 bases and J by 9 bases, with 18 bases left in between. The CDR3 extends over 15 amino acids.

This clonotype was detected ten times or more. J is TRBJ2-1 and V is TRBV27; TRBD2 matches 16 bases. J was trimmed by 2 bases and V by 4 bases; bases with no gene match: 5. The CDR3 has 18 amino acids. Germline values: CDR1 MNHEY, CDR2 SMNVEV (reference sequence). Here the CDR3 reads CASSWLGLAGGTYNEQFF. The CDR3 nucleotides read TGTGCCAGCAGTTGGCTGGGACTAGCGGGAGGGACCTACAATGAGCAGTTCTTC.

This clonotype came up many times. V usage is TRBV7-2 and J usage is TRBJ2-3; TRBD2 aligns across 10 bases. With V trimmed by 6 bases and J by 3 bases, 6 bases remained unmatched. This CDR3 has 15 amino acids. The V gene's germline CDR1 is SGHTA and CDR2 FQGNSA. The CDR3 DNA sequence: TGTGCCAGCAGAGAAGCGGGGGGGCGTACAGATACGCAGTATTTT. It translates to CASREAGGRTDTQYF.

This clonotype occurred a few times. This CDR3 is CASSQEVQGRYEQYF. The CDR3 DNA is TGTGCCAGCAGCCAAGAAGTGCAGGGTCGGTACGAGCAGTACTTC. The chain has TRBV3-1 and TRBJ2-7; TRBD1 might be the D (5 bases). Germline assignment: CDR1 LGHDT and CDR2 YNNKEL (reference sequence). V was trimmed by 0 bases and J by 4 bases, leaving 13 bases between them. This CDR3 has 15 amino acids.

This clonotype came up many times. The chain has TRBV20-1 and TRBJ2-7; either TRBD1 or TRBD2 may supply D (5 bases each). Germline CDR1 is DFQATT and CDR2 is SNEGSKA (reference sequence). Trimming took off 0 bases at V and 5 bases at J, with 14 bases between the two ends. The CDR3 loop spans 14 amino acids. CDR3 DNA sequence: TGCAGTGCTAGAGACCCTCGAGGGGCGGACGAGCAGTACTTC. Its translation: CSARDPRGADEQYF.

This clonotype was detected ten times or more. The CDR3 sequence is CASGSGGEQYF. The CDR3 region has the DNA TGTGCCAGCGGTTCAGGGGGGGAGCAGTACTTC. This rearrangement joins TRBV6-6 to TRBJ2-7, with TRBD1 as a possible D gene (7 bases). This CDR3 has 11 residues. The germline gives CDR1 MNHNY, CDR2 SVGAGI (reference sequence). V lost 8 bases and J lost 7, with 12 bases in between.

This clonotype was recorded many times. This chain connects TRBV15 to TRBJ1-5; 7 nucleotides align to TRBD1. After removal of 2 bases from V and 5 bases from J, the junction contained 3 bases not matched to a gene. The CDR3 spans 14 residues. The germline gives CDR1 LNHNV, CDR2 YYDKDF (reference sequence). CDR3 sequence: CATSRTGADQPQHF. The DNA of the CDR3 is TGTGCCACCAGCAGAACAGGGGCGGATCAGCCCCAGCATTTT.

This clonotype was observed a handful of times. The chain couples TRBV10-3 to TRBJ2-7, with 7 bases fitting TRBD2. Germline values: CDR1 ENHRY, CDR2 SYGVKD. CDR3 size: 12 residues. The CDR3 coding sequence is TGTGCGGTCACAAGCGGGACCTACGAGCAGTACTTC. The encoded protein is CAVTSGTYEQYF.

This clonotype came up many times. The rearrangement uses TRBV5-1 and TRBJ1-6; TRBD1 might be the D (6 bases). The CDR3 consists of 14 residues. Between the trimmed V and J ends, which lost 5 bases and 7 bases, there was a span of 13 bases. CDR1 and CDR2 from the germline V gene are SGHRS and YFSETQ. The CDR3 is CASSPDSVNSPLHF. The CDR3 coding sequence is TGCGCCAGCAGTCCGGACAGCGTGAATTCACCCCTCCACTTT.

This clonotype was found many times. V is TRBV2 and J is TRBJ1-2; tentatively, D is TRBD1 (5 bases). The CDR3 is made up of 15 amino acids. Trimming removed 11 bases from V and 0 bases from J, with 19 bases in between. The V gene's germline CDR1 is SNHLY and CDR2 FYNNEI. The CDR3 here is CALGVGGITNYGYTF. CDR3 nucleotides: TGTGCCCTCGGCGTCGGGGGTATCACTAACTATGGCTACACCTTC.

This clonotype was seen repeatedly, ten times or more. The J gene is TRBJ2-7, the V gene TRBV5-1, with D possibly being TRBD1 (6 bases). Germline loops: CDR1 SGHRS, CDR2 YFSETQ. The V and J ends lost 4 bases and 2 bases respectively, with 10 bases between them. There are 13 residues in the CDR3. The CDR3 protein is CASSGGTTYEQYF. In nucleotides, the CDR3 is TGCGCCAGCAGCGGGGGCACGACCTACGAGCAGTACTTC.

This clonotype was seen many times. The rearrangement uses TRBV2 and TRBJ1-1, with 7 bases that match TRBD1. The CDR3 runs 15 residues. Germline V gene data show CDR1 as SNHLY and CDR2 as FYNNEI. The V and J ends lost 10 bases and 2 bases, in that order; junction bases with no gene match: 13. The CDR3 DNA is TGTGCCACCCCATCCAAGACAGGGATTAACACTGAAGCTTTCTTT. It yields the protein CATPSKTGINTEAFF.

This clonotype was seen many times. The chain is built from TRBV5-1 and TRBJ1-2; D perhaps matches TRBD1 (6 bases). CDR1 is SGHRS and CDR2 is YFSETQ in the germline V gene. CDR3 length: 14 residues. Trimming shortened V by 3 bases and J by 3 bases, and 12 bases separated the two germline ends. CDR3 protein: CASSSPGEDYGYTF. Written as DNA, the CDR3 is TGCGCCAGCAGCTCCCCAGGGGAGGACTATGGCTACACCTTC. The complete variable domain, with remaining parts taken from reference TRBV5-1 and TRBJ1-2, reads KAGVTQTPRYLIKTRGQQVTLSCSPISGHRSVSWYQQTPGQGLQFLFEYFSETQRNKGNFPGRFSGRQFSNSRSEMNVSTLELGDSALYLCASSSPGEDYGYTFGSGTRLTVV.

This clonotype has only a few counts. The chain recombines TRBV7-9 with TRBJ2-6; D unclear. Germline values: CDR1 SEHNR, CDR2 FQNEAQ (reference sequence). Trimming removed 5 bases from V and 4 bases from J, with 12 bases in between. The CDR3 consists of 15 residues. CDR3: CASSPPRSGANVLTF. CDR3 sequence (DNA): TGTGCCAGCAGCCCTCCTCGGTCCGGGGCCAACGTCCTGACTTTC.

The table lists this clonotype with many counts. This chain links TRBV10-3 with TRBJ2-7; TRBD1 matches at 8 bases. Germline CDR1 is ENHRY and CDR2 is SYGVKD. Trimming removed 3 bases from V and 0 bases from J; junction bases left unmatched: 7. There are 16 residues in the CDR3. The CDR3 spells CAISDAGQGSSYEQYF. In DNA, the CDR3 is TGTGCCATCAGTGATGCTGGACAGGGCAGCTCCTACGAGCAGTACTTC.